The 30 T cell receptor beta chains below all came from one sample that was sequenced in a study of T-cell memory formation after mild COVID-19. One entry per CDR3 protein results from TCRdb running MiXCR on the 5' RACE reads. Here the sample spans 85,000 to 130,000 distinct CDR3 sequences, more than 9.5% being singletons. What was sequenced was PBMCs or a T cell subset sorted from them (not recorded which). The receptors were sampled from a man aged 18 to 30 who had mild COVID-19 (a few samples of this study predate the infection). Cell type and time point are not known.

This clonotype was recorded at least ten times. The V call is TRBV6-5, the J call TRBJ1-2, with 7 positions matching TRBD1. With V trimmed by 2 bases and J by 5 bases, 11 bases remained unmatched. The germline V gene encodes CDR1 MNHEY and CDR2 SVGAGI. The CDR3 spans 16 residues. This chain's CDR3 is CASSYGPQGEGYGYTF. DNA of the CDR3: TGTGCCAGCAGTTACGGCCCGCAGGGGGAGGGATATGGCTACACCTTC.

This clonotype is medium-sized in the sample. The CDR3 is CASSGTSGTYNEQFF. The CDR3, as DNA: TGTGCCAGCAGTGGGACTAGCGGAACCTACAATGAGCAGTTCTTC. V is TRBV6-4 and J is TRBJ2-1; 10 nucleotides line up with TRBD2. Trimming took 4 bases from V and 2 from J; bases not matched to a gene: 2. Germline V gives CDR1 MRHNA, CDR2 SNTAGT. The CDR3 extends over 15 amino acids.

This clonotype was seen only a few times. The chain carries TRBV6-5 and TRBJ2-7; D is undetermined. The CDR3 is 14 residues long. Germline V gives CDR1 MNHEY, CDR2 SVGAGI. V gave up 2 bases and J gave up 0 bases, with 8 bases separating them. The CDR3 loop reads CASSYGQASYEQYF. Written as DNA, the CDR3 is TGTGCCAGCAGTTACGGGCAGGCCTCCTACGAGCAGTACTTC.

This clonotype was detected many times. The V call is TRBV5-1, the J call TRBJ2-3, with 11 bases that match TRBD2. The V and J ends lost 3 bases and 6 bases, in that order; junction bases with no gene match: 12. Germline V gene sequence: CDR1 SGHRS, CDR2 YFSETQ. The CDR3 runs to 17 residues. The CDR3 DNA reads as TGCGCCAGCAGCTCGATGCCGGGACTAGCGGTGACGGATACGCAGTATTTT. Amino acids: CASSSMPGLAVTDTQYF.

V is TRBV27 and J is TRBJ2-3; 12 positions agree with TRBD2. Trimming took 6 bases from V and 6 from J; bases not matched to a gene: 4. The CDR3 extends over 14 amino acids. In germline, CDR1 is MNHEY, CDR2 SMNVEV (reference sequence). The CDR3 reads CASRLAGGGDTQYF. The CDR3 DNA sequence: TGTGCCAGCAGACTAGCGGGGGGAGGTGATACGCAGTATTTT.

This chain joins TRBV7-9 and TRBJ1-2; possibly TRBD1 for D (5 bases). Germline V gives CDR1 SEHNR, CDR2 FQNEAQ (reference sequence). This CDR3 spans 13 amino acids. Deletions cut 3 bases from V and 7 bases from J, with 12 bases between. Here the CDR3 reads CASSFDSGGGYTF. The CDR3 DNA reads TGTGCCAGCAGCTTTGATTCTGGGGGTGGCTACACCTTC.

This clonotype showed up many times. The chain couples TRBV29-1 to TRBJ1-1; D uncertain. Looked up from germline, CDR1 is SQVTM and CDR2 is ANQGSEA. The CDR3 sequence is 14 residues long. V lost 2 bases to trimming and J lost 0 bases, with 10 bases between them. DNA of the CDR3: TGCAGCGTTGAAAGTTGGCGGATGAACACTGAAGCTTTCTTT. It translates to CSVESWRMNTEAFF. The full variable domain, rest sourced from reference TRBV29-1 and TRBJ1-1, is SAVISQKPSRDICQRGTSLTIQCQVDSQVTMMFWYRQQPGQSLTLIATANQGSEATYESGFVIDKFPISRPNLTFSTLTVSNMSPEDSSIYLCSVESWRMNTEAFFGQGTRLTVV.

This clonotype was seen ten or more times. The chain links TRBV5-1 to TRBJ2-2, with 7 nucleotides matching TRBD2. Looked up from germline, CDR1 is SGHRS and CDR2 is YFSETQ. The ends lost 2 bases at V and 3 bases at J; junction bases unmatched: 10. There are 17 residues in the CDR3. The DNA for the CDR3 is TGCGCCAGCAGCTTCGGTTCTGCGGGGGAATACACCGGGGAGCTGTTTTTT. It codes for CASSFGSAGEYTGELFF.

This rearrangement joins TRBV5-1 to TRBJ1-4, with D perhaps TRBD1 (6 bases). The CDR3 consists of 16 residues. Per the germline V gene, CDR1 is SGHRS and CDR2 is YFSETQ. Trimming removed 4 bases at V and 8 bases at J, with 21 bases between. The CDR3 sequence is CASSPRGGDRGEKLFF. The CDR3 DNA is TGCGCCAGCAGCCCTCGAGGGGGAGACCGAGGGGAAAAACTGTTTTTT.

For this clonotype: The junction shows a germline mismatch at one end, possibly a read error. The chain links TRBV19 to TRBJ2-5, with TRBD2 as a possible D gene (7 bases). Germline loops: CDR1 LNHDA, CDR2 SQIVND (reference sequence). There are 15 residues in the CDR3. CDR3 sequence reads: CASSIAGGNQETQYF. CDR3 sequence (DNA): TGTGCCAGTAGTATAGCGGGGGGCAACCAGGAGACCCAGTACTTC. Based on the CDR3 plus reference TRBV19 and TRBJ2-5, the full variable domain is DGGITQSPKYLFRKEGQNVTLSCEQNLNHDAMYWYRQDPGQGLRLIYYSQIVNDFQKGDIAEGYSVSREKKESFPLTVTSAQKNPTAFYLCASSIAGGNQETQYFGPGTRLLVL.

In its sample, this clonotype was seen many times. The V gene is TRBV12-3 or TRBV12-4, the J gene TRBJ2-3; 8 nucleotides align to TRBD2. This CDR3 has 14 amino acids. The ends lost 3 bases at V and 2 bases at J; junction bases unmatched: 1. In DNA, the CDR3 is TGTGCCAGCAGTTTGGGACTAGACACAGATACGCAGTATTTT. This gives the protein CASSLGLDTDTQYF.

This clonotype was counted between two and nine times. The genes are TRBV7-8 and TRBJ1-5; TRBD1 matches 8 bases. The CDR3 spans 16 residues. Germline lookup yields CDR1 SGHVS and CDR2 FQNEAQ. Trimming removed 5 bases from V and 4 bases from J; junction bases left unmatched: 10. CDR3 loop: CASSPHGGDRNQPQHF. CDR3 DNA: TGTGCCAGCAGCCCCCATGGAGGGGACAGGAATCAGCCCCAGCATTTT. The variable domain in full, completed from reference TRBV7-8 and TRBJ1-5, reads GAGVSQSPRYKVAKRGQDVALRCDPISGHVSLFWYQQALGQGPEFLTYFQNEAQLDKSGLPSDRFFAERPEGSVSTLKIQRTQQEDSAVYLCASSPHGGDRNQPQHFGDGTRLSIL.

This clonotype was counted a few times. The chain carries TRBV20-1 and TRBJ2-7, with TRBD1 matching 8 bases. CDR1 is DFQATT, CDR2 SNEGSKA, per germline (reference sequence). This CDR3 has 18 amino acids. The junction had 19 bases not matched to a gene; V was cut back by 1 base and J by 5 bases. CDR3 in DNA: TGCAGTGCTAGAGGGGGGACAGGCCTATCACTCGCATCTGACGAGCAGTACTTC. Protein sequence: CSARGGTGLSLASDEQYF.

This clonotype has just a few counts. The CDR3 region is CASTPSGVRTGELFF. CDR3 DNA sequence: TGTGCCAGCACCCCCTCGGGTGTGAGAACCGGGGAGCTGTTTTTT. The V gene is TRBV6-6, the J gene TRBJ2-2, with D unresolved. Germline V gene lookup returns CDR1 MNHNY and CDR2 SVGAGI (reference sequence). V was clipped by 7 bases and J by 5 bases, with 17 bases between them. The CDR3 runs 15 residues.

This chain uses TRBV6-1 with TRBJ1-2; 9 nucleotides line up with TRBD1. Germline V CDR1 and CDR2: MNHNS, SASEGT. The CDR3 is made up of 15 amino acids. The trim removed 2 bases at V and 6 bases at J, leaving 7 bases unmatched. CDR3 bases: TGTGCCAGCAGTGAATTGGGACAGGGTGGGAATGGCTACACCTTC. It codes for CASSELGQGGNGYTF.

V is TRBV9 and J is TRBJ2-7; TRBD1 might be the D (6 bases). The CDR3 contains 14 residues. Germline V lookup: CDR1 SGDLS, CDR2 YYNGEE. V dropped 3 bases and J dropped 3 bases, with 13 bases sitting between them. In DNA form, the CDR3 reads TGTGCCAGCAGCGCCTCAGGGGATTACTACGAGCAGTACTTC. Amino acid sequence: CASSASGDYYEQYF.

This clonotype has at least ten counts. The chain uses TRBV7-9 and TRBJ1-4; D is unresolved. The CDR3 contains 16 residues. With 0 bases removed from V and 0 bases from J, the gap between germline ends came to 8 bases. Germline V gives CDR1 SEHNR, CDR2 FQNEAQ (reference sequence). CDR3 coding DNA: TGTGCCAGCAGCTTAGCTCTCGGGGCAACTAATGAAAAACTGTTTTTT. It specifies CASSLALGATNEKLFF.

The chain links TRBV6-2 or TRBV6-3 to TRBJ2-1; 8 bases are shared with TRBD2. V shed 1 base, J shed 6 bases, and the junction held 8 bases outside the gene matches. This CDR3 has 16 amino acids. CDR1 and CDR2 from the germline V gene are MNHEY and SVGEGT. The chain's CDR3 is CASSYWTGLVGNEQFF. CDR3 nucleotides: TGTGCCAGCAGTTACTGGACGGGACTAGTCGGCAATGAGCAGTTCTTC.

The genes are TRBV4-3 and TRBJ1-2; 11 positions match TRBD1. This CDR3 is built from 17 residues. CDR1 is LGHNA and CDR2 is YSLEER in the germline V gene. V was clipped by 2 bases and J by 5 bases; unmatched bases: 10. The CDR3 DNA reads TGCGCCAGCAGCCAATCGCTGGGACAGGGGGGCCGGTATGGCTACACCTTC. Its translation is CASSQSLGQGGRYGYTF.

The gene calls are TRBV11-2 and TRBJ1-1, with 12 bases fitting TRBD1. This CDR3 is 17 amino acids long. CDR1 and CDR2 from the germline V gene are SGHAT and FQNNGV. With 5 bases clipped from V and 4 bases from J, the junction kept 11 bases outside the gene matches. For the CDR3, the DNA is TGTGCCAGCAGCAAGGGACAGGGGGCGCGGAGGTTCACTGAAGCTTTCTTT. This translates into CASSKGQGARRFTEAFF.

The sample holds a few counts of this clonotype. The rearrangement uses TRBV12-3 or TRBV12-4 and TRBJ1-1, with D tentatively TRBD1 (5 bases). CDR3 length: 13 amino acids. Trimming left V 3 bases short and J 6 bases short, with 11 bases between. The DNA of the CDR3 is TGTGCCAGCAGTTTTTTAAGGGGCCCTGAAGCTTTCTTT. This gives the protein CASSFLRGPEAFF.

The table lists this clonotype with a few counts. This chain joins TRBV4-2 and TRBJ2-7; D remains ambiguous. The CDR3 spans 15 residues. Trimming shortened V by 1 base and J by 0 bases, and 10 bases separated the two germline ends. Germline V gives CDR1 LGHNA, CDR2 YNFKEQ. CDR3 in amino acids: CASSQGATFSYEQYF. The CDR3 coding sequence is TGTGCCAGCAGCCAAGGGGCTACGTTCTCCTACGAGCAGTACTTC.

This clonotype was observed a handful of times. J is TRBJ1-2 and V is TRBV19; D is unclear. Trimming removed 8 bases at V and 6 bases at J, with 13 bases between. CDR1 LNHDA and CDR2 SQIVND come from the germline V gene (reference sequence). The length of the CDR3 is 12 residues. The CDR3 spells CASETWVNGYTF. DNA of the CDR3: TGTGCCAGTGAGACCTGGGTGAATGGCTACACCTTC. The entire variable domain, with the rest obtained from reference TRBV19 and TRBJ1-2, is as follows: DGGITQSPKYLFRKEGQNVTLSCEQNLNHDAMYWYRQDPGQGLRLIYYSQIVNDFQKGDIAEGYSVSREKKESFPLTVTSAQKNPTAFYLCASETWVNGYTFGSGTRLTVV.

The genes are TRBV4-2 and TRBJ2-1; tentatively, D is TRBD1 (6 bases). V shed 0 bases and J shed 3 bases, with 21 bases lying between them. CDR3 length: 19 amino acids. Germline CDR1 is LGHNA and CDR2 is YNFKEQ. The CDR3 loop is CASSQEALTGDRIYNEQFF. In DNA, the CDR3 is TGTGCCAGCAGCCAAGAGGCTCTGACCGGTGACAGGATCTACAATGAGCAGTTCTTC.

This clonotype appeared a few times. This chain joins TRBV4-1 and TRBJ2-2; D unresolved. Trimming cost V 3 bases and J 0 bases, with 5 bases left between them. The CDR3 runs to 14 residues. Germline values: CDR1 MGHRA, CDR2 YSYEKL. The CDR3 here is CASSHRSNTGELFF. CDR3 DNA: TGCGCCAGCAGCCACAGGTCGAACACCGGGGAGCTGTTTTTT.

This clonotype has ten or more counts. The chain has TRBV12-3 or TRBV12-4 and TRBJ1-5, with D perhaps matching TRBD1 (5 bases). The CDR3 covers 15 residues. V shed 1 base and J shed 3 bases, with 10 bases lying between them. CDR3 sequence (DNA): TGTGCCAGCAGTTTAGTTCTACAGGACAATCAGCCCCAGCATTTT. Its translation is CASSLVLQDNQPQHF.

The V gene is TRBV6-2 or TRBV6-3, the J gene TRBJ2-1; TRBD2 matches 7 bases. Per germline, CDR1 MNHEY and CDR2 SVGEGT. The trim removed 5 bases at V and 6 bases at J, leaving 7 bases unmatched. CDR3 length: 14 residues. The CDR3 spells CASSIGGGFNEQFF. The CDR3 DNA reads as TGTGCCAGCAGTATAGGCGGGGGTTTCAATGAGCAGTTCTTC.

The DNA for the CDR3 is TGTGCCAGCGCGGGCGAAGAGAACACTGAAGCTTTCTTT. It codes for CASAGEENTEAFF. The chain employs TRBV5-5 and TRBJ1-1; D unresolved. Germline loops: CDR1 SGHKS, CDR2 YYEKEE (reference sequence). The CDR3 has 13 amino acids. V was trimmed by 7 bases and J by 1 base, leaving 11 bases between them.

This clonotype was seen a few times. The CDR3, as DNA: TGTGCCAGCAGTTTTGTCCTCCGTGAAGCTTTCTTT. It encodes CASSFVLREAFF. This chain links TRBV12-3 or TRBV12-4 with TRBJ1-1; no firm D call. The CDR3 has 12 amino acids. V was cut by 3 bases and J by 7 bases, with 9 bases left in between.

The chain is built from TRBV29-1 and TRBJ1-1, with TRBD1 as a possible D gene (5 bases). CDR3 length: 16 residues. The germline V gene has CDR1 SQVTM and CDR2 ANQGSEA. V was shortened by 0 bases and J by 1 base, with 15 bases between the two germline ends. This chain's CDR3 is CSVEDPPTEKNTEAFF. The CDR3 bases are TGCAGCGTTGAAGACCCCCCGACAGAAAAGAACACTGAAGCTTTCTTT. Drawing the rest from reference TRBV29-1 and TRBJ1-1, the complete variable domain is SAVISQKPSRDICQRGTSLTIQCQVDSQVTMMFWYRQQPGQSLTLIATANQGSEATYESGFVIDKFPISRPNLTFSTLTVSNMSPEDSSIYLCSVEDPPTEKNTEAFFGQGTRLTVV.